This T cell receptor beta chain was profiled in a study of blood T cell repertoires in COVID-19 (dated by TCRdb to the early 2020s). Study-level background: The collaborator samples originated in the United States, Italy and Spain and spanned the acute and convalescent phases of COVID-19. Where available, HLA class I and class II types were obtained from metadata supplied by the sample provider rather than from assay-based typing. The repertoires were made available in a free public database intended to serve as a resource for research on the immune response to SARS-CoV-2. Samples came from the ongoing ImmuneRACE study (first 160 participants) plus 1,254 subjects from 6 global collaborators. Nearly every sample came with metadata listing a de-identified subject ID, COVID-19 status, age in years and sex. The material from the prospective study consisted of cDNA or gDNA derived from T cells, B-cell-depleted T cells, or PBMCs. The dataset comprised deeply sampled blood TCRbeta repertoires from subjects exposed to, actively infected with, or recovered from COVID-19.

V ends up 0 bases short and J 5 bases short, with an unmatched junction base count of 6. The CDR3 goes from the cysteine to the phenylalanine over 15 residues. The read is trimmed to its CDR3 DNA, 45 bases read in frame from base 1. In the germline V gene, CDR1 corresponds to SGHRS and CDR2 to YFSETQ. The full study reports these points: The amount of clinical and demographic metadata varied by source and participant and was provided uncurated.

One collaborating source in Seattle enrolled patients while the patients were actively infected and followed the patients over time throughout the course of disease. Collaborating institutions collected whole blood in K2EDTA tubes following their own protocols. Collaborator samples were shipped for TCRbeta analysis as frozen whole blood, isolated PBMCs, or DNA extracted from either sample type. TCRbeta CDR3 regions were amplified from genomic DNA by means of the immunoSEQ Assay, a bias-controlled multiplex PCR. Turning to the authors' computational methods: Nucleated cell counts per sample were estimated from amplification of reference gene primers within the assay. To quantify the absolute abundance of each unique TCRbeta CDR3 rearrangement, sequence reads were collapsed and filtered. Productive Simpson clonality was computed per sample as the square root of Simpson's diversity index over productive rearrangements. TCRdb stores this immuneACCESS table with in-frame sequences only. Part of the clones is absent; in the studies checked, under half of the shortfall reflects unresolved V genes, and no reason is known for the rest. V, J and clone size are taken as reported in that table, and D and trimming were inferred from the DNA itself. Within this sample are about 150,000 clones, with approximately 83% of them counted one time only. The top ten hold about 12% of the sample.

A word on this clone: The antigen it binds to is not known. No base quality values were provided; no much bigger clone lies one nucleotide off.

This TCR was sampled from a woman aged 55-70 years with COVID-19, enrolled during active disease. Sequencing was performed on peripheral blood. This sequence uses TRBV5-1 and TRBJ1-2; 8 bases in between match TRBD1. The CDR3 protein is CASSLGQGTFYGYTF. The base sequence is TGCGCCAGCAGCTTGGGACAGGGGACCTTTTATGGCTACACCTTC.